This is a list of T cell receptor beta chains from one sample in a study of T cell repertoires in cytomegalovirus infection. MiXCR was run by TCRdb on the reads, yielding one entry per CDR3 protein. The repertoire consists of under 350,000 distinct CDR3 sequences, with approximately 9.5% occurring once and the leading ten covering about 3.9%. Sequencing input: PBMCs. The receptors were sampled from a human donor in good health (CMV status not recorded). Some clones in this sample may be carry-over from other donors' samples. The CDR3 runs from the conserved cysteine through the conserved F or W. Each record gives: J gene, clone size, D gene, V gene, CDR3 DNA, CDR3 protein. The D gene is left open where the match is weak. Expanded clones are given a class, and other clones once, few, many or no size at all.

>TRBJ2-1|many|TRBD2|TRBV6-2/TRBV6-3
TGTGCCAGCAGTTCCTGGACTAGCGGGGGGGCTAGGGATGAGCAGTTCTTC
CASSSWTSGGARDEQFF
>TRBJ1-1|-|-|TRBV4-1
TGCGCCAGCAGCCAAGATTCCCGGACATCGCTCGAAGCTTTCTTT
CASSQDSRTSLEAFF
>TRBJ2-2|-|-|TRBV7-9
TGTGCCAGCAGCTTTACCGGGGGTTGGACCGGGGAGCTGTTTTTT
CASSFTGGWTGELFF
>TRBJ2-1|-|-|TRBV4-3
TGCGCCAGCAGCCAAGAATGGCCGGGGGCCTACAATGAGCAGTTCTTC
CASSQEWPGAYNEQFF
>TRBJ2-5|-|-|TRBV6-1
TGTGCCAGCAATTGGGCCTATCAAGAGACCCAGTACTTC
CASNWAYQETQYF
>TRBJ1-1|few|-|TRBV4-3
TGCGCCAGCAGCCAAGATAGGATCAGGAACACTGAAGCTTTCTTT
CASSQDRIRNTEAFF
>TRBJ2-1|few|-|TRBV27
TGTGCCAGCCACCATCCCCCTTACAATGAGCAGTTCTTC
CASHHPPYNEQFF
>TRBJ2-7|few|TRBD1|TRBV19
TGTGCCAGTAGTACGACAGGGGACTACGAGCAGTACTTC
CASSTTGDYEQYF
>TRBJ2-7|-|TRBD2|TRBV12-3/TRBV12-4
TGTGCCAGCAGTTGGGGACTAGCGGGGAACTACGAGCAGTACTTC
CASSWGLAGNYEQYF
>TRBJ2-3|few|-|TRBV7-2
TGTGCCAGCAAACCCCCTGGCCCCACAGATACGCAGTATTTT
CASKPPGPTDTQYF
>TRBJ2-7|-|TRBD1|TRBV5-3
TGTGCCAGCAGCTTGTGGGGACAGGGGAACGAGCAGTACTTC
CASSLWGQGNEQYF
>TRBJ1-5|many|TRBD1|TRBV7-2
TGTGCCAGCAGCTTAGGAGGGGGCCTTCTCAATCAGCCCCAGCATTTT
CASSLGGGLLNQPQHF
>TRBJ1-1|few|-|TRBV7-2
TGTGCCAGCAGCTTACTTGTGGGCACTGAAGCTTTCTTT
CASSLLVGTEAFF
>TRBJ2-6|many|-|TRBV10-3
TGTGCCATCAGTGAGTTCCGGGACGGGGGTAGCTCTGGGGCCAACGTCCTGACTTTC
CAISEFRDGGSSGANVLTF
>TRBJ2-5|few|TRBD2|TRBV4-1
TGTGCCAGCAGCCAAGGGGCGGGGCTAGCGGGAGAAGAGACCCAGTACTTC
CASSQGAGLAGEETQYF
>TRBJ1-3|many|-|TRBV12-3/TRBV12-4
TGTGCCAGCAGTACGACAGGATTCAACTCTGGAAACACCATATATTTT
CASSTTGFNSGNTIYF
>TRBJ1-3|-|-|TRBV6-5
TGTGCCAGCGGGACCGTCGGAAACACCATATATTTT
CASGTVGNTIYF
>TRBJ2-4|few|TRBD1|TRBV5-6
TGTGCCAGCAGCGCCCCGGGACAGGAAAAATATAACATTCAGTACTTC
CASSAPGQEKYNIQYF
>TRBJ1-6|-|-|TRBV28
TGTGCCAGCTCTGGGGGGGGGGAATCACCCCTCCACTTT
CASSGGGESPLHF
>TRBJ2-5|many|-|TRBV14
TGTGCCAGCAGCCAAGCGATGAAGACCCAGTACTTC
CASSQAMKTQYF
>TRBJ1-2|-|-|TRBV20-1
TGCAGTGCCAACATCGAGGGGTATGGCTACACCTTC
CSANIEGYGYTF
>TRBJ2-5|-|-|TRBV6-1
TGTGCCAGCAGACGGAGGGGGTTCCAAGAGACCCAGTACTTC
CASRRRGFQETQYF
>TRBJ2-7|few|-|TRBV7-4
TGTGCCAGCAGCTGGGTAGGGGACTACGAGCAGTACTTC
CASSWVGDYEQYF
>TRBJ1-5|many|-|TRBV7-2
TGTGCCAGCAGCTCTACCCCTCGGGGCCAGAGCAATAGCAATCAGCCCCAGCATTTT
CASSSTPRGQSNSNQPQHF
>TRBJ1-2|many|TRBD1|TRBV7-2
TGTGCCAGCAGCTCGTCCCTAGGGGGCAACTATGGCTACACCTTC
CASSSSLGGNYGYTF
>TRBJ2-4|few|TRBD2|TRBV19
TGTGCCAGTAGTATTGTAGCGGGAGGAAAAAACATTCAGTACTTC
CASSIVAGGKNIQYF
>TRBJ1-1|many|-|TRBV6-2/TRBV6-3
TGTGCCAGCAGTCCCCAGCAGGCAGGAGTTACCATGAACACTGAAGCTTTCTTT
CASSPQQAGVTMNTEAFF
>TRBJ2-1|-|-|TRBV27
TGTGCCAGCAGTTTCGTTCGGCAGGCCAATGAGCAGTTCTTC
CASSFVRQANEQFF
>TRBJ1-5|-|-|TRBV4-3
TGCGCCAGCAGCCAAGGGGGAGCAGGGGAGGGCAATCAGCCCCAGCATTTT
CASSQGGAGEGNQPQHF
>TRBJ2-3|many|-|TRBV7-2
TGTGCCAGCAGCCTGGGAACCACCCCAGATACGCAGTATTTT
CASSLGTTPDTQYF
>TRBJ1-5|-|-|TRBV7-9
TGTGCCAGCAGCGATGTTAGCAATCAGCCCCAGCATTTT
CASSDVSNQPQHF
>TRBJ2-3|few|TRBD2|TRBV30
TGTGCCTGGAGTGGGGGGACTAGCGGAGACACAGATACGCAGTATTTT
CAWSGGTSGDTDTQYF
>TRBJ1-2|-|-|TRBV2
TGTGCCAGCAGCCCCACCGGGATCTATGGCTACACCTTC
CASSPTGIYGYTF
>TRBJ1-5|many|-|TRBV7-2
TGTGCCAGCAGCTTACAACCAAATCAGCCCCAGCATTTT
CASSLQPNQPQHF
>TRBJ2-1|many|-|TRBV6-2/TRBV6-3
TGTGCCAGCAGTTACGTCCGGAATGAGCAGTTCTTC
CASSYVRNEQFF
>TRBJ2-7|-|-|TRBV4-1
TGTGCCAGCAGCCCATATCCGGGTCAGGACGAGCAGTACTTC
CASSPYPGQDEQYF
>TRBJ2-7|few|TRBD1|TRBV9
TGTGCCAGCAGCTTCGGACAGGGGGTCAGGAACGAGCAGTACTTC
CASSFGQGVRNEQYF